The next 18 T cell receptor beta chains were all read from a single sample in a study of identical twins (TCRdb year 2016). Library generation was performed with 5' RACE. For sequencing, an Illumina HiSeq 2000 was employed. The raw public reads went through TCRdb reprocessing: fastp at Q25, MiXCR clone calling, in-frame beta chains kept. Each entry merges the rows of one CDR3 protein and shows their most common DNA and genes. For this sample there are around 480,000 distinct CDR3 sequences; roughly an eighth appear just once. The biggest ten clones account for approximately 1% of the sample. The sample also formed part of further work on yellow fever vaccine responses in identical twins.

Sample: CD4+ T cells sorted from blood. Every receptor here comes from a woman between 18 and 30 years old in good health.

This clonotype showed up just a few times. The J gene is TRBJ1-5, the V gene TRBV28; D gene ambiguous. The germline CDR1 and CDR2 sequences are MDHEN and SYDVKM. The length of the CDR3 is 13 residues. V lost 7 bases and J 5 bases, leaving 12 bases between the germline ends. The DNA of the CDR3 is TGTGCCAGCATGGTGGGTGTTGATCAGCCCCAGCATTTT. This encodes CASMVGVDQPQHF.

This clonotype showed up just a few times. The rearrangement joins TRBV4-3 to TRBJ2-3; the D gene is possibly TRBD1 (6 bases). Trimming took 4 bases from V and 1 from J, leaving 12 bases between them. The CDR3 sequence is 15 residues long. CDR1 is LGHNA, CDR2 YSLEER, per germline. The CDR3 loop is CASSREHRGTDTQYF. CDR3 in DNA: TGCGCCAGCAGCCGAGAACACAGGGGCACAGATACGCAGTATTTT.

The chain employs TRBV10-2 and TRBJ2-1, with D maybe TRBD2 (5 bases). CDR3 length equals 14 residues. V was trimmed by 7 bases and J by 0 bases, leaving 10 bases between them. Germline V gene lookup returns CDR1 WSHSY and CDR2 SAAADI. DNA of the CDR3: TGCGCCAGCAAAGCGGAAAGCTCCTACAATGAGCAGTTCTTC. It yields the protein CASKAESSYNEQFF.

In this sample, this clonotype turned up a few times. The chain carries TRBV6-1 and TRBJ2-1; TRBD2 matches 15 bases. The V gene end was trimmed by 7 bases and the J gene end by 4 bases; junction bases not matched to a gene: 8. The CDR3 has 17 amino acids. Germline CDR1 and CDR2: MNHNS and SASEGT. The CDR3 bases are TGTGCCAGCAAACTCGGACTAGCGGGGGGGCCATACAATGAGCAGTTCTTC. Its translation: CASKLGLAGGPYNEQFF.

This clonotype was detected only a few times. The rearrangement joins TRBV7-2 to TRBJ2-5; D could derive from TRBD1 or TRBD2 (5 bases each). The CDR3 sequence is 14 residues long. V lost 2 bases, J lost 4 bases, and 11 bases lay in between. Per germline, CDR1 SGHTA and CDR2 FQGNSA. CDR3 region: CASSLRRDPETQYF. The CDR3 DNA follows: TGTGCCAGCAGCTTACGAAGGGACCCAGAGACCCAGTACTTC. The full variable domain, in which reference TRBV7-2 and TRBJ2-5 provide the parts outside the CDR3, is GAGVSQSPSNKVTEKGKDVELRCDPISGHTALYWYRQSLGQGLEFLIYFQGNSAPDKSGLPSDRFSAERTGGSVSTLTIQRTQQEDSAVYLCASSLRRDPETQYFGPGTRLLVL.

This clonotype has ten or more counts. V is TRBV6-1 and J is TRBJ1-5, with 10 bases identical to TRBD1. The CDR3 runs to 17 residues. CDR1 MNHNS and CDR2 SASEGT come from the germline V gene. Germline trimming cut 5 bases from V and 1 base from J; bases unmatched to any gene: 8. Here the CDR3 DNA reads TGTGCCAGCAGTAAAGGACAGGGGGAGTTGAGCAATCAGCCCCAGCATTTT. Translating it yields CASSKGQGELSNQPQHF.

There are many counts of this clonotype. The CDR3 protein is CASSLSSGGGVKETQYF. The CDR3 DNA follows: TGTGCCAGCAGCTTATCTAGCGGGGGAGGAGTAAAAGAGACCCAGTACTTC. The rearrangement uses TRBV7-2 and TRBJ2-5, with 10 bases identical to TRBD2. The germline V gene has CDR1 SGHTA and CDR2 FQGNSA. Trimming removed 2 bases from V and 3 bases from J; junction bases left unmatched: 9. The CDR3 is 17 residues long.

This clonotype has only a few counts. V usage is TRBV11-2 and J usage is TRBJ2-2, with D perhaps matching TRBD2 (6 bases). The germline V gene encodes CDR1 SGHAT and CDR2 FQNNGV. Between the trimmed V and J ends, which lost 2 bases and 2 bases, there was a span of 18 bases. The CDR3 length is 18 residues. CDR3 sequence (DNA): TGTGCCAGCAGCTTAAAAGGCCCAGGGACTGCCAACACCGGGGAGCTGTTTTTT. Residues: CASSLKGPGTANTGELFF.

The J gene is TRBJ2-2, the V gene TRBV20-1; 13 positions agree with TRBD2. Germline V CDR1 and CDR2: DFQATT, SNEGSKA (reference sequence). The CDR3 runs to 16 residues. Unmatched junction bases numbered 5, after V lost 5 bases and J lost 2 bases. CDR3 bases: TGCAGTGCTTCGGGACTAGCGGGGATCAACACCGGGGAGCTGTTTTTT. Translation: CSASGLAGINTGELFF.

This clonotype occurred many times. This chain uses TRBV7-8 with TRBJ2-1; D possibly corresponds to TRBD2 (7 bases). The germline V gene has CDR1 SGHVS and CDR2 FQNEAQ. The CDR3 runs 17 residues. V lost 6 bases and J lost 7, with 25 bases in between. The CDR3: CASSIPKGGVIPNEQFF. The CDR3, as DNA: TGTGCCAGCAGTATACCTAAGGGGGGGGTTATTCCTAATGAGCAGTTCTTC.

V gene TRBV3-1 combines with J gene TRBJ1-2; D is unresolved. The CDR3 extends over 14 amino acids. The V gene's germline CDR1 is LGHDT and CDR2 YNNKEL (reference sequence). V was trimmed by 1 base and J by 2 bases, leaving 8 bases between them. CDR3 bases: TGTGCCAGCAGCCAAGGAGGGTCGAACTATGGCTACACCTTC. Its translation is CASSQGGSNYGYTF.

The rearrangement joins TRBV24-1 to TRBJ2-1; D is unclear. The V gene lost 9 bases and the J gene lost 0 bases, with 8 bases spanning the gap. The CDR3 length is 13 residues. Germline CDR1 KGHDR, CDR2 SFDVKD. The CDR3 coding sequence is TGTGCCACCGGGAAAGACTCCTACAATGAGCAGTTCTTC. This codes for CATGKDSYNEQFF.

This clonotype appeared a few times. V and J are TRBV6-5 and TRBJ2-1, with 7 bases fitting TRBD1. Germline V CDR1 and CDR2: MNHEY, SVGAGI. The CDR3 has 16 amino acids. J was trimmed by 6 bases and V by 0 bases; bases with no gene match: 8. For the CDR3, the DNA is TGTGCCAGCAGTTACTCTGGCGGACAGGCCCTCAATGAGCAGTTCTTC. This sequence encodes CASSYSGGQALNEQFF.

V usage is TRBV6-2 or TRBV6-3 and J usage is TRBJ2-5; TRBD2 matches 9 bases. The V gene's germline CDR1 is MNHEY and CDR2 SVGEGT. The V gene end was trimmed by 7 bases and the J gene end by 3 bases; junction bases not matched to a gene: 6. The CDR3 contains 14 residues. CDR3 nucleotides: TGTGCCAGCAATTTCCTAGCGGGAAAAGAGACCCAGTACTTC. Its protein product is CASNFLAGKETQYF.

The table lists this clonotype with many counts. The genes are TRBV7-9 and TRBJ2-3; 8 nucleotides match TRBD1. With 5 bases clipped from V and 3 bases from J, the junction kept 4 bases outside the gene matches. The CDR3 consists of 14 residues. Germline CDR1 SEHNR, CDR2 FQNEAQ (reference sequence). CDR3 in amino acids: CASSPRTGTDTQYF. Here the CDR3 DNA reads TGTGCCAGCAGCCCCAGGACAGGGACAGATACGCAGTATTTT.

Ten or more counts support this clonotype. V and J are TRBV3-1 and TRBJ2-3; D not certain. Trimming removed 4 bases at V and 7 bases at J, with 9 bases between. Germline CDR1 is LGHDT and CDR2 is YNNKEL (reference sequence). The CDR3 spans 12 residues. The DNA of the CDR3 is TGTGCCAGCAGCCTCCCCGGACATACGCAGTATTTT. Protein sequence: CASSLPGHTQYF.

For this clonotype: The missing conserved phenylalanine or tryptophan at the end of this CDR3 makes a read error likely. The chain couples TRBV28 to TRBJ2-2; D not certain. Germline V gene sequence: CDR1 MDHEN, CDR2 SYDVKM. V lost 10 bases and J lost 9, with 21 bases in between. The CDR3 has 14 residues. The CDR3 here is CAMGPGILCWELFC. The CDR3 bases are TGTGCCATGGGCCCTGGGATCCTCTGCTGGGAGCTGTTTTGT.

In this sample, this clonotype turned up many times. V is TRBV28 and J is TRBJ2-7, with 7 bases matching TRBD1. Germline V gene sequence: CDR1 MDHEN, CDR2 SYDVKM. The CDR3 is 15 amino acids. Losses at the gene ends were 5 bases for V and 7 bases for J; bases not matched to a gene: 14. The CDR3 region has the DNA TGTGCCAGCAGTAAAACCGACAGGGTCTCTCAAGAGCAGTACTTC. Translation: CASSKTDRVSQEQYF.